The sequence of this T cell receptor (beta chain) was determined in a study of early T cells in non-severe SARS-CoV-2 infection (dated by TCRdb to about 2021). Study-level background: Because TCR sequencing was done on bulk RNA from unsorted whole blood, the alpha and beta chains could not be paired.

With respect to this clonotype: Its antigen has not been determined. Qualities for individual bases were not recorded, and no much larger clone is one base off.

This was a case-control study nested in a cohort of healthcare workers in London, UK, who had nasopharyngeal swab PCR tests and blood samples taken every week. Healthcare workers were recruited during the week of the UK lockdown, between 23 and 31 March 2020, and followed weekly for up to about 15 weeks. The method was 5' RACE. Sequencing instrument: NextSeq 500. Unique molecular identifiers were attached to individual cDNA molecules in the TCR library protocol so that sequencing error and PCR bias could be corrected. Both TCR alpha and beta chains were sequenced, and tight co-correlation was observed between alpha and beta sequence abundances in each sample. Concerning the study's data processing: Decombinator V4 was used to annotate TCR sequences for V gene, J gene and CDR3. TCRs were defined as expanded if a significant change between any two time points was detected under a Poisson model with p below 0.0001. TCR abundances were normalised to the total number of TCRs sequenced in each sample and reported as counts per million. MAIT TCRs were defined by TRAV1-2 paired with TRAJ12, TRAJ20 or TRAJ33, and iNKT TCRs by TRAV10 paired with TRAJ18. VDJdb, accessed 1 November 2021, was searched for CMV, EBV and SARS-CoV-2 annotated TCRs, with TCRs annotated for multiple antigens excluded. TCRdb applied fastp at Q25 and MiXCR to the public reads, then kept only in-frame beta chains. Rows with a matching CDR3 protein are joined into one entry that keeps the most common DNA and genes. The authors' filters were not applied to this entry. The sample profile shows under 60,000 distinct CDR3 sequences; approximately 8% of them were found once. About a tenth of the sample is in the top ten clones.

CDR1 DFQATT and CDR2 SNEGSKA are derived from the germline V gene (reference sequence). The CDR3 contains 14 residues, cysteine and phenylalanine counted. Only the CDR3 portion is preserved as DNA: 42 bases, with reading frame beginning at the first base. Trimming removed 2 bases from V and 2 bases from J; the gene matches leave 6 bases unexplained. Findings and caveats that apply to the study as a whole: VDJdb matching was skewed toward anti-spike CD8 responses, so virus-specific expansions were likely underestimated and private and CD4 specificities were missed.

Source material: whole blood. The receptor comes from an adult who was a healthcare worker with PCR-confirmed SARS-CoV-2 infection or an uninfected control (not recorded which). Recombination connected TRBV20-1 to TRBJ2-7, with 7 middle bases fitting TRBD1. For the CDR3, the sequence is CSARIPGQPYEQYF. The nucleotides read TGCAGTGCTAGAATCCCGGGACAGCCCTACGAGCAGTACTTC.